In this sample, the clone carrying this T cell receptor beta chain turned up a few times. Its antigen is not known. Using its own MiXCR run on the 5' RACE reads, TCRdb lists one record per CDR3 protein. The data contain about 220,000 distinct CDR3 sequences, 2.5% to 3.5% of them singletons. This record belongs to a study of T cells after yellow fever vaccination. Across the study: Researchers used SMART-Seq v4 Ultra Low Input to prepare fractions that had low cell numbers. Study-level results: One caveat is that FACS-sorted repertoires could contain abundant clonotypes contaminating from the bulk population. Only a small proportion of the clonotypes turned up in both the CD4 and the CD8 compartments, likely arising from convergent recombination.

Germline V gives CDR1 LGHDT, CDR2 YNNKEL (reference sequence). The CDR3 covers 17 residues. J gave up 5 bases and V 3 bases, and 8 bases lay outside the gene matches. The TCR originated in a man between 18 and 29 years old who received the YFV17D yellow fever vaccine. This chain links TRBV3-1 with TRBJ2-1; 12 bases fit TRBD2. The sequencing used CD4+ T cells sorted from PBMCs, collected 10 days after the yellow fever booster vaccination. CDR3 nucleotide sequence: TGTGCCAGCAGCCATCCTCGGACTAGCGGGGCGAACAATGAGCAGTTCTTC. This gives the protein CASSHPRTSGANNEQFF.